These 15 T cell receptor beta chains were all obtained from the same sample, sequenced in a study of blood T cell repertoires in COVID-19. Generated by immunoSEQ multiplex PCR, the TCRdb table keeps only in-frame clones and is missing some. The sample includes approximately 240,000 clones, around 85% of them seen just once. Sequenced material: peripheral blood. Receptors were obtained from a woman aged 40 to 50 with active or convalescent COVID-19.

The chain combines TRBV10-2 with TRBJ1-1; TRBD1 is a possible D gene (5 bases). Trimming shortened V by 4 bases and J by 0 bases, and 9 bases separated the two germline ends. Germline CDR1 reads WSHSY; CDR2 reads SAAADI. The CDR3 runs 14 residues. The CDR3 bases are TGCGCCAGCAGTGTTTCAGGGCTGAACACTGAAGCTTTCTTT. It encodes CASSVSGLNTEAFF.

This rearrangement joins TRBV4-1 to TRBJ1-2, with 8 bases that match TRBD1. The CDR3 extends over 15 amino acids. Germline loops: CDR1 MGHRA, CDR2 YSYEKL. The V gene end was trimmed by 2 bases and the J gene end by 5 bases; junction bases not matched to a gene: 7. CDR3 sequence: CASSQPTGVRYGYTF. CDR3 coding DNA: TGCGCCAGCAGCCAACCGACAGGGGTGCGGTATGGCTACACCTTC.

The chain recombines TRBV6-6 with TRBJ2-7, with 11 positions matching TRBD1. The CDR3 is 13 amino acids. V was clipped by 7 bases and J by 4 bases; unmatched bases: 3. CDR1 MNHNY and CDR2 SVGAGI come from the germline V gene (reference sequence). CDR3 in DNA: TGTGCCAGCAACCGGGACAGGGGGTACGAGCAGTACTTC. Encoded protein: CASNRDRGYEQYF.

The V and J genes are TRBV6-6 and TRBJ2-5; no firm D call. Germline CDR1 and CDR2: MNHNY and SVGAGI (reference sequence). The ends were cut back, 6 bases at V and 7 bases at J, with 15 bases in the middle. CDR3 length: 13 residues. CDR3 amino acids: CASSETQTGTQYF. DNA for the CDR3: TGTGCCAGCAGCGAGACTCAAACCGGGACCCAGTACTTC.

This clone was observed a handful of times. V usage is TRBV11-3 and J usage is TRBJ2-3, with D possibly being TRBD2 (6 bases). The CDR3 is 14 amino acids. The germline V gene has CDR1 SGHNT and CDR2 YENEEA. V was shortened by 5 bases and J by 1 base, with 10 bases between the two germline ends. The CDR3 DNA follows: TGTGCCAGCAGCCCTGTAGCGGGCACAGATACGCAGTATTTT. As protein: CASSPVAGTDTQYF.

The chain links TRBV6-6 to TRBJ1-5, with a tentative D call TRBD1 (5 bases). CDR1 and CDR2 (germline): MNHNY, SVGAGI (reference sequence). CDR3 length: 13 amino acids. Deletions cut 5 bases from V and 7 bases from J, with 12 bases between. For the CDR3, the DNA is TGTGCCAGCAGTAGGGGCTTGGAGCAGCCCCAGCATTTT. This codes for CASSRGLEQPQHF.

The genes are TRBV6-6 and TRBJ2-5; the match to TRBD2 covers 10 bases. The ends lost 0 bases at V and 5 bases at J; junction bases unmatched: 6. The germline CDR1 and CDR2 sequences are MNHNY and SVGAGI (reference sequence). The CDR3 length is 16 residues. The CDR3, as DNA: TGTGCCAGCAGTTACTCGGTAGCGGGGGGCCGGGAGACCCAGTACTTC. Translation: CASSYSVAGGRETQYF.

This chain links TRBV6-5 with TRBJ2-2; D possibly corresponds to TRBD2 (6 bases). The ends were cut back, 7 bases at V and 1 base at J, with 13 bases in the middle. This CDR3 comprises 15 residues. In germline, CDR1 is MNHEY, CDR2 SVGAGI. CDR3 DNA sequence: TGTGCCAGCACCCCGGGGAGGCGGAACACCGGGGAGCTGTTTTTT. Encoded protein: CASTPGRRNTGELFF.

This clone showed up just once. The chain employs TRBV30 and TRBJ1-3; 9 bases map to TRBD1. The junction had 9 bases not matched to a gene; V was cut back by 3 bases and J by 0 bases. The CDR3 is made up of 17 amino acids. Germline CDR1 and CDR2: GTSNPN and SVGIG (reference sequence). The chain's CDR3 is CAWRVSGTGSSGNTIYF. The CDR3 bases are TGTGCCTGGAGGGTTTCGGGGACAGGGTCCTCTGGAAACACCATATATTTT.

The chain recombines TRBV19 with TRBJ2-7, with a tentative D call TRBD2 (5 bases). V was cut by 10 bases and J by 5 bases, with 15 bases left in between. Germline lookup yields CDR1 LNHDA and CDR2 SQIVND (reference sequence). The length of the CDR3 is 12 residues. The CDR3 sequence is CATKEGLNEQYF. The DNA of the CDR3 is TGTGCCACCAAAGAGGGTCTCAACGAGCAGTACTTC.

V is TRBV6-5 and J is TRBJ1-2; TRBD1 aligns across 9 bases. This CDR3 comprises 15 residues. Looked up from germline, CDR1 is MNHEY and CDR2 is SVGAGI. J was trimmed by 2 bases and V by 5 bases; bases with no gene match: 6. The CDR3 DNA is TGTGCCAGCAGTCTCGGACAGGGGACCAACTATGGCTACACCTTC. Encoded protein: CASSLGQGTNYGYTF.

The chain has TRBV7-3 and TRBJ2-2, with a possible D match to TRBD2 (5 bases). The CDR3 has 16 amino acids. The V gene's germline CDR1 is SGHTA and CDR2 FQGTGA. Trimming shortened V by 5 bases and J by 0 bases, and 13 bases separated the two germline ends. CDR3 sequence reads: CASSQPSRANTGELFF. The CDR3 DNA sequence: TGTGCCAGCAGCCAACCCTCGAGGGCGAACACCGGGGAGCTGTTTTTT.

This clone has just a few counts. The chain links TRBV5-4 to TRBJ2-7, with 12 bases matching TRBD1. V lost 0 bases, J lost 0 bases, and 13 bases stayed unmatched. Germline-derived CDR1 and CDR2 are SGHNT and YYREEE (reference sequence). This CDR3 is 20 amino acids long. In DNA form, the CDR3 reads TGTGCCAGCAGCTTGGAAGCCGGGACAGGGGGCCTCCCTAGCTCCTACGAGCAGTACTTC. It is translated as CASSLEAGTGGLPSSYEQYF.

This chain joins TRBV29-1 and TRBJ1-2; 9 bases map to TRBD1. From germline, CDR1 is SQVTM and CDR2 ANQGSEA. J was trimmed by 10 bases and V by 4 bases; bases with no gene match: 10. This CDR3 has 13 residues. The CDR3 DNA reads as TGCAGCGTTGCAGAAGACGGGACAGGGTCCTACACCTTC. As protein: CSVAEDGTGSYTF.

The CDR3 coding sequence is TGTGCCAGCAGTTCTTGGCAGGGGGCATTTGAAAAACTGTTTTTT. Protein sequence: CASSSWQGAFEKLFF. V is TRBV6-5 and J is TRBJ1-4; TRBD1 matches at 8 bases. The CDR3 runs to 15 residues. The germline V gene encodes CDR1 MNHEY and CDR2 SVGAGI. Trimming at V came to 4 bases and at J to 7 bases, leaving 8 bases not matched to a gene.